These T cell receptor beta chains were read from a single sample in a study of T cell responses to AZD1222 COVID-19 vaccine. The repertoire was sequenced with immunoSEQ multiplex PCR; TCRdb's copy has only in-frame clones and lacks some. This table has approximately 140,000 clones, approximately 93% appearing once. This specimen was peripheral blood, taken on day 0 of MenACWY control vaccination. All receptors come from an adult in good health. Each CDR3 is given with its conserved first and last residue. A D gene is named only where the DNA matches it firmly. For some rows the clone size is stated as once, few or many, or as a class when expanded; others skip it.

v_gene: TRBV2; abundance: few; j_gene: TRBJ2-2; d_gene: TRBD2; CDR3nt: TGTGCCAGCAGTGAGGGACTAGCGGCCAACTTTGGCGGGGAGCTGTTTTTT; CDR3aa: CASSEGLAANFGGELFF
v_gene: TRBV27; abundance: once; j_gene: TRBJ1-5; d_gene: TRBD1; CDR3nt: TGTGCCAGCAGCCCTGACAGGGGGGCCGCGAGACAGCCCCAGCATTTT; CDR3aa: CASSPDRGAARQPQHF
v_gene: TRBV15; abundance: .; j_gene: TRBJ1-1; d_gene: .; CDR3nt: TGTGCCACCAGAAAGGTTGGAACTGAAGCTTTCTTT; CDR3aa: CATRKVGTEAFF
v_gene: TRBV19; abundance: .; j_gene: TRBJ2-1; d_gene: .; CDR3nt: TGTGCCAGTAGACCCCCTTGGGGGGGGCCCTCCTACAATGAGCAGTTCTTC; CDR3aa: CASRPPWGGPSYNEQFF
v_gene: TRBV9; abundance: once; j_gene: TRBJ2-2; d_gene: TRBD2; CDR3nt: TGTGCCAGCAGCGTAGCTGGGACTAGGGACACCGGGGAGCTGTTTTTT; CDR3aa: CASSVAGTRDTGELFF
v_gene: TRBV6-5; abundance: .; j_gene: TRBJ1-1; d_gene: .; CDR3nt: TGTGCCAGCAGTCGGACTCCGGAGAACACTGAAGCTTTCTTT; CDR3aa: CASSRTPENTEAFF
v_gene: TRBV5-4; abundance: .; j_gene: TRBJ1-1; d_gene: .; CDR3nt: TGTGCCAGCAGCTTGGAAACAGGGAGGACTTTCTTT; CDR3aa: CASSLETGRTFF
v_gene: TRBV7-9; abundance: .; j_gene: TRBJ1-1; d_gene: .; CDR3nt: TGTGCCAGCAGCTCGGACGCCAACACTGAAGCTTTCTTT; CDR3aa: CASSSDANTEAFF
v_gene: TRBV7-9; abundance: .; j_gene: TRBJ2-7; d_gene: .; CDR3nt: TGTGCCAGCAGCTTGGGGACACCGAACTCCTACGAGCAGTACTTC; CDR3aa: CASSLGTPNSYEQYF
v_gene: TRBV18; abundance: .; j_gene: TRBJ2-2; d_gene: TRBD2; CDR3nt: TGTGCCAGCTCACCCCTAGCGGGGGGGGCGAACACCGGGGAGCTGTTTTTT; CDR3aa: CASSPLAGGANTGELFF
v_gene: TRBV19; abundance: .; j_gene: TRBJ1-2; d_gene: .; CDR3nt: TGTGCCAGTGGAAGACAGTTAAGTTATGGCTACACCTTC; CDR3aa: CASGRQLSYGYTF
v_gene: TRBV7-6; abundance: .; j_gene: TRBJ1-3; d_gene: .; CDR3nt: TGTGCCAGCAGCTCCCTCGGGCTAAACTCTGGAAACACCATATATTTT; CDR3aa: CASSSLGLNSGNTIYF
v_gene: TRBV6-2/TRBV6-3; abundance: .; j_gene: TRBJ1-1; d_gene: .; CDR3nt: TGTGCCAGCAGTTATAGACAGGACCCAAACACTGAAGCTTTCTTT; CDR3aa: CASSYRQDPNTEAFF
v_gene: TRBV6-1; abundance: .; j_gene: TRBJ2-7; d_gene: .; CDR3nt: TGTGCCAGCAGTGAAGCCCTGTGGGGGAACAAAGAATACGAGCAGTACTTC; CDR3aa: CASSEALWGNKEYEQYF
v_gene: TRBV18; abundance: .; j_gene: TRBJ1-5; d_gene: TRBD1; CDR3nt: TGTGCCAGCTCAATGGACAGGGGTCGGCAGCCCCAGCATTTT; CDR3aa: CASSMDRGRQPQHF
v_gene: TRBV5-4; abundance: .; j_gene: TRBJ2-1; d_gene: TRBD2; CDR3nt: TGTGCCAGCACACATAGCGGGAGCTATACCTACAATGAGCAGTTCTTC; CDR3aa: CASTHSGSYTYNEQFF
v_gene: TRBV6-5; abundance: .; j_gene: TRBJ1-2; d_gene: .; CDR3nt: TGTGCCAGCACCGGGACTTACTATGGCTACACCTTC; CDR3aa: CASTGTYYGYTF
v_gene: TRBV3-1/TRBV3-2; abundance: .; j_gene: TRBJ1-2; d_gene: .; CDR3nt: TGTGCCAGCAGCCCCAATCGGGGCGACGGTGGCTACACCTTC; CDR3aa: CASSPNRGDGGYTF
v_gene: TRBV29-1; abundance: .; j_gene: TRBJ2-1; d_gene: TRBD2; CDR3nt: TGCAGCGTGAGCGGGGGGGCCGGGAATGAGCAGTTCTTC; CDR3aa: CSVSGGAGNEQFF
v_gene: TRBV6-5; abundance: .; j_gene: TRBJ1-5; d_gene: .; CDR3nt: TGTGCCAGCAGTTACTCTGGGGGCAGGCAGCCCCAGCATTTT; CDR3aa: CASSYSGGRQPQHF
v_gene: TRBV5-6; abundance: .; j_gene: TRBJ1-5; d_gene: .; CDR3nt: TGTGCCAGCAGCTTGGCAGGGTCCCGTCAGCCCCAGCATTTT; CDR3aa: CASSLAGSRQPQHF
v_gene: TRBV6-1; abundance: .; j_gene: TRBJ1-2; d_gene: .; CDR3nt: TGTGCCAGCAGTGAGGGGGGCGGCTACACCTTC; CDR3aa: CASSEGGGYTF
v_gene: TRBV20-1; abundance: .; j_gene: TRBJ1-2; d_gene: .; CDR3nt: TGCAGTGCTTGGGACGGGCGTGGCTACACCTTC; CDR3aa: CSAWDGRGYTF
v_gene: TRBV15; abundance: .; j_gene: TRBJ2-7; d_gene: TRBD2; CDR3nt: TGTGCCACCAGCAGAGACCAACCTTTGAGCGGGGCTAGCTCCTACGAGCAGTACTTC; CDR3aa: CATSRDQPLSGASSYEQYF
v_gene: TRBV7-9; abundance: once; j_gene: TRBJ1-2; d_gene: TRBD1; CDR3nt: TGTGCCAGCAGCCGTGGACAGGGGGCTTGGGGCTACACCTTC; CDR3aa: CASSRGQGAWGYTF
v_gene: TRBV7-2; abundance: .; j_gene: TRBJ2-7; d_gene: .; CDR3nt: TGTGCCAGCAGCTTAGAGGGTAACGAGCAGTACTTC; CDR3aa: CASSLEGNEQYF
v_gene: TRBV5-6; abundance: .; j_gene: TRBJ1-1; d_gene: .; CDR3nt: TGTGCCAGCAGCTTGCATTCCGCGAACACTGAAGCTTTCTTT; CDR3aa: CASSLHSANTEAFF
v_gene: TRBV10-1; abundance: .; j_gene: TRBJ2-5; d_gene: TRBD2; CDR3nt: TGCGCCAGCAGTGAGAGGACTAGCGGGCAAGAGACCCAGTACTTC; CDR3aa: CASSERTSGQETQYF